This TCR beta chain was captured by sequencing in a study of OX40 agonist ivuxolimab in advanced cancers. V lost 5 bases to trimming and J lost 10 bases, with 18 bases between them. In germline, CDR1 is SGHTA, CDR2 FQGNSA. CDR3 length equals 15 residues. Using immunoSEQ multiplex PCR, the repertoire was profiled, and TCRdb retains in-frame clones only, with some absent. This sample has roughly 60,000 clones, with approximately 85% found just once. The origin of this receptor is an adult with an advanced solid tumor such as melanoma, head and neck, liver or kidney cancer. The chain has TRBV7-2 and TRBJ1-6, with D possibly matching TRBD1 (5 bases). The sample in question was CD4+ or CD8+ T cells sorted from blood, obtained in a trial of the OX40 agonist ivuxolimab. The CDR3 here is CASSPGLYPGSPLHF. The CDR3 DNA reads as TGTGCCAGCAGCCCGGGACTTTACCCGGGGTCACCCCTCCACTTT.